Presented here are 32 T cell receptor beta chains from one specimen sequenced in a study of technical replicates of blood from several donors. TCRdb's table, derived via immunoSEQ multiplex PCR, lists solely in-frame clones and lacks some. The table has 70,000 to 95,000 clones, approximately 97% seen once. The source material was T cells isolated from PBMCs. Receptors originate from a human donor in good health.

The chain combines TRBV4-3 with TRBJ2-7; unclear D gene. V lost 2 bases and J 6 bases, leaving 8 bases between the germline ends. The germline gives CDR1 LGHNA, CDR2 YSLEER. The CDR3 is 12 residues long. CDR3 amino acids: CASSQHSSEQYF. For the CDR3, the DNA is TGCGCCAGCAGCCAACATTCCAGCGAGCAGTACTTC.

This chain connects TRBV7-3 to TRBJ2-2; 7 positions match TRBD2. Trimming cost V 2 bases and J 3 bases; bases outside gene matches: 3. Germline assignment: CDR1 SGHTA and CDR2 FQGTGA. The CDR3 runs to 15 residues. The CDR3 DNA follows: TGTGCCAGCAGCTTAGGCGGGAGCGACACCGGGGAGCTGTTTTTT. Translating it yields CASSLGGSDTGELFF.

This chain joins TRBV27 and TRBJ1-1; perhaps TRBD1 as D (6 bases). The V gene lost 10 bases and the J gene lost 1 base, with 13 bases spanning the gap. This CDR3 is 13 amino acids long. CDR1 MNHEY and CDR2 SMNVEV come from the germline V gene (reference sequence). CDR3 region: CAIQGSRNTEAFF. In DNA, the CDR3 is TGTGCCATACAGGGCTCGCGGAACACTGAAGCTTTCTTT.

This clone was picked up one time. This chain links TRBV29-1 with TRBJ1-2, with 10 bases aligning to TRBD1. Unmatched junction bases numbered 10, after V lost 4 bases and J lost 5 bases. The CDR3 covers 15 residues. Germline CDR1 is SQVTM and CDR2 is ANQGSEA. The CDR3 region is CSVGTGTGVGYGYTF. The DNA of the CDR3 is TGCAGCGTTGGAACCGGGACAGGGGTCGGGTATGGCTACACCTTC.

On this clone itself: At the DNA level, this CDR3 is encoded by other sequences in the same sample as well. This chain joins TRBV29-1 and TRBJ1-2, with unresolved D. Germline V gives CDR1 SQVTM, CDR2 ANQGSEA. V gave up 4 bases and J gave up 8 bases, with 20 bases separating them. The CDR3 loop spans 14 amino acids. This CDR3 reads CSVGGQTSSRGYTF. The CDR3, as DNA: TGCAGCGTTGGCGGCCAGACCTCTAGTAGAGGCTACACCTTC.

The chain combines TRBV6-1 with TRBJ2-5; the match to TRBD1 covers 9 bases. The V gene end was trimmed by 4 bases and the J gene end by 3 bases; junction bases not matched to a gene: 3. There are 14 residues in the CDR3. Germline-derived CDR1 and CDR2 are MNHNS and SASEGT. CDR3 residues: CASSVGQGKETQYF. CDR3 bases: TGTGCCAGCAGTGTGGGACAGGGAAAAGAGACCCAGTACTTC.

The CDR3 DNA is TGTGCCAGCAGCGATGGACTTACCGGGTATCAGGGCTACACCTTC. Protein product: CASSDGLTGYQGYTF. This chain joins TRBV5-6 and TRBJ1-2; no clear D gene. From germline, CDR1 is SGHDT and CDR2 YYEEEE. CDR3 length: 15 residues. Between the trimmed V and J ends, which lost 4 bases and 8 bases, there was a span of 21 bases.

The V gene is TRBV2, the J gene TRBJ2-2; TRBD2 is a possible D gene (5 bases). Germline V gene data show CDR1 as SNHLY and CDR2 as FYNNEI. The CDR3 extends over 13 amino acids. The V gene lost 7 bases and the J gene lost 4 bases, with 10 bases spanning the gap. CDR3 residues: CASIGEGTGELFF. The CDR3 nucleotides read TGTGCCAGCATCGGGGAAGGCACCGGGGAGCTGTTTTTT.

This clone was seen just once. This rearrangement joins TRBV6-5 to TRBJ1-2; D call uncertain. This CDR3 is 13 amino acids long. V lost 2 bases and J 3 bases, leaving 7 bases between the germline ends. Germline values: CDR1 MNHEY, CDR2 SVGAGI. The CDR3, as DNA: TGTGCCAGCAGTTACGGAGAACACTATGGCTACACCTTC. This encodes CASSYGEHYGYTF.

V usage is TRBV19 and J usage is TRBJ1-2; 7 bases line up with TRBD1. The ends lost 4 bases at V and 4 bases at J; junction bases unmatched: 9. Germline V lookup: CDR1 LNHDA, CDR2 SQIVND (reference sequence). This CDR3 comprises 15 residues. The DNA for the CDR3 is TGTGCCAGTAGTAGATCGGTCGCAGGGGGCTATGGCTACACCTTC. This translates into CASSRSVAGGYGYTF.

The chain combines TRBV7-3 with TRBJ2-1, with 7 positions matching TRBD2. CDR3 size: 16 residues. Germline V gives CDR1 SGHTA, CDR2 FQGTGA. The V segment lost 4 bases and the J segment 3 bases; nucleotides outside the gene matches: 9. This CDR3 reads CASSSQSGAFYNEQFF. CDR3 in DNA: TGTGCCAGCAGCTCACAAAGCGGGGCGTTCTACAATGAGCAGTTCTTC.

The genes are TRBV6-1 and TRBJ2-2; D gene uncertain. V was clipped by 9 bases and J by 1 base, with 9 bases between them. There are 13 residues in the CDR3. Per the germline V gene, CDR1 is MNHNS and CDR2 is SASEGT. CDR3 sequence: CASLPGNTGELFF. The CDR3 DNA sequence: TGTGCCAGTTTGCCGGGGAACACCGGGGAGCTGTTTTTT.

For this clone: The junction shows a germline mismatch at one end, possibly a read error. The chain joins TRBV13 to TRBJ1-1; unclear D gene. Germline CDR1 is PRHDT and CDR2 is FYEKMQ (reference sequence). The CDR3 spans 15 residues. This chain's CDR3 is CASSTRAGENAEAFF. The DNA of the CDR3 is TGTGCCAGCAGCACCCGGGCCGGGGAGAACGCTGAAGCTTTCTTT.

This sequence joins TRBV7-9 and TRBJ2-1; possible D gene TRBD1, 6 bases. V lost 1 base and J lost 10, with 14 bases in between. Germline CDR1 reads SEHNR; CDR2 reads FQNEAQ (reference sequence). The CDR3 covers 14 residues. The chain's CDR3 is CASSLVSRDIEQFF. Written as DNA, the CDR3 is TGTGCCAGCAGCTTAGTGAGCCGGGACATCGAGCAGTTCTTC.

The genes are TRBV7-9 and TRBJ2-7; the match to TRBD1 covers 11 bases. Germline V lookup: CDR1 SEHNR, CDR2 FQNEAQ (reference sequence). V shed 5 bases, J shed 6 bases, and the junction held 6 bases outside the gene matches. This CDR3 comprises 14 residues. The CDR3 sequence: CASSPGQGAGEQYF. In nucleotides, the CDR3 is TGTGCCAGCAGCCCCGGACAGGGGGCGGGCGAGCAGTACTTC.

The rearrangement joins TRBV25-1 to TRBJ1-3, with D possibly being TRBD1 (6 bases). Trimming shortened V by 6 bases and J by 0 bases, and 12 bases separated the two germline ends. The V gene's germline CDR1 is MGHDK and CDR2 SYGVNS. The CDR3 extends over 15 amino acids. The CDR3 DNA sequence: TGTGCCAGCAGCCAAACAGGGAGCTCTGGAAACACCATATATTTT. Protein sequence: CASSQTGSSGNTIYF.

The chain joins TRBV18 to TRBJ1-1; unclear D gene. Per the germline V gene, CDR1 is KGHSH and CDR2 is LQKENI. V lost 4 bases and J lost 5, with 8 bases in between. CDR3 length: 12 amino acids. The CDR3 protein is CASSLLTTEAFF. The CDR3 DNA reads as TGTGCCAGCTCACTTTTAACAACTGAAGCTTTCTTT. The variable domain in full, completed from reference TRBV18 and TRBJ1-1, reads NAGVMQNPRHLVRRRGQEARLRCSPMKGHSHVYWYRQLPEEGLKFMVYLQKENIIDESGMPKERFSAEFPKEGPSILRIQQVVRGDSAAYFCASSLLTTEAFFGQGTRLTVV.

This clone was picked up a small number of times. In DNA form, the CDR3 reads TGTGCCAGCATGAGGGGAGGTCCTGAAGCTTTCTTT. Translated, it gives CASMRGGPEAFF. The V call is TRBV2, the J call TRBJ1-1; tentatively, D is TRBD1 (5 bases). From germline, CDR1 is SNHLY and CDR2 FYNNEI. The germline V and J ends were trimmed by 7 bases and 6 bases, with 12 bases remaining between them. The length of the CDR3 is 12 residues.

The count of this clone is one. The chain joins TRBV19 to TRBJ2-3, with 11 bases aligning to TRBD2. Per the germline V gene, CDR1 is LNHDA and CDR2 is SQIVND (reference sequence). The CDR3 is 15 amino acids. V trimming: 11 bases; J trimming: 0 bases; junction bases outside the gene matches: 7. Here the CDR3 reads CASKGLAVSTDTQYF. CDR3 DNA sequence: TGTGCCTCAAAGGGACTAGCGGTGAGCACAGATACGCAGTATTTT.

V gene TRBV30 combines with J gene TRBJ1-2; D unresolved. Between the trimmed V and J ends, which lost 7 bases and 5 bases, there was a span of 8 bases. The CDR3 is 10 amino acids. The germline V gene has CDR1 GTSNPN and CDR2 SVGIG (reference sequence). CDR3 coding DNA: TGTGCCTCGAGAGCGTATGGCTACACCTTC. It is translated as CASRAYGYTF.

The rearrangement links TRBV7-6 to TRBJ2-3, with 11 nucleotides matching TRBD2. Germline V lookup: CDR1 SGHVS, CDR2 FNYEAQ. Germline trimming cut 1 base from V and 5 bases from J; bases unmatched to any gene: 8. This CDR3 is built from 17 residues. CDR3 sequence reads: CASSLDPTSGRLDTQYF. The CDR3 DNA is TGTGCCAGCAGCTTAGACCCCACTAGCGGGAGATTAGATACGCAGTATTTT.

The rearrangement joins TRBV11-2 to TRBJ2-6; no clear D gene. The CDR3 contains 16 residues. Germline CDR1 SGHAT, CDR2 FQNNGV. The germline V and J ends were trimmed by 0 bases and 0 bases, with 6 bases remaining between them. For the CDR3, the DNA is TGTGCCAGCAGCTTAGATCTGTACTCTGGGGCCAACGTCCTGACTTTC. This gives the protein CASSLDLYSGANVLTF.

The V gene is TRBV29-1, the J gene TRBJ2-1, with 9 positions matching TRBD2. This CDR3 contains 14 residues. Germline-derived CDR1 and CDR2 are SQVTM and ANQGSEA. The V segment lost 8 bases and the J segment 10 bases; nucleotides outside the gene matches: 15. CDR3 loop: CSPESGLATGEQFF. The CDR3 coding sequence is TGCAGCCCCGAATCGGGACTAGCCACGGGGGAGCAGTTCTTC.

This clone was observed once. The chain joins TRBV7-9 to TRBJ2-7; 8 positions match TRBD1. Germline V gene data show CDR1 as SEHNR and CDR2 as FQNEAQ (reference sequence). The V and J ends lost 7 bases and 4 bases, in that order; junction bases with no gene match: 6. The CDR3 has 13 residues. The CDR3 sequence is CASKGQGRYEQYF. In nucleotides, the CDR3 is TGTGCCAGCAAAGGACAGGGTCGGTACGAGCAGTACTTC.

This chain joins TRBV2 and TRBJ1-2; 10 bases fit TRBD1. CDR3 size: 13 residues. Trimming cost V 6 bases and J 7 bases; bases outside gene matches: 5. Germline V gene data show CDR1 as SNHLY and CDR2 as FYNNEI. CDR3 coding DNA: TGTGCCAGCAGAGGGACAGGGGAGCGTGGCTACACCTTC. Translated: CASRGTGERGYTF.

This sequence joins TRBV28 and TRBJ2-3, with 8 nucleotides matching TRBD1. CDR3 length equals 15 residues. Per germline, CDR1 MDHEN and CDR2 SYDVKM. The V segment lost 7 bases and the J segment 3 bases; nucleotides outside the gene matches: 9. The CDR3 sequence: CASTKTGGWTDTQYF. CDR3 bases: TGTGCCAGCACTAAAACAGGGGGTTGGACAGATACGCAGTATTTT.

V and J are TRBV2 and TRBJ1-5; D gene unclear. Trimming shortened V by 5 bases and J by 6 bases, and 11 bases separated the two germline ends. Germline V CDR1 and CDR2: SNHLY, FYNNEI. This CDR3 contains 13 residues. The CDR3 protein is CASSTRGFQPQHF. In DNA, the CDR3 is TGTGCCAGCAGTACCAGAGGTTTTCAGCCCCAGCATTTT.

This chain links TRBV25-1 with TRBJ2-5, with TRBD2 matching 9 bases. The J segment lost 4 bases and the V segment lost 6 bases, leaving 12 bases of the junction unmatched. CDR1 is MGHDK and CDR2 is SYGVNS in the germline V gene. The CDR3 runs to 16 residues. CDR3 loop: CASSPPTGGRGETQYF. CDR3 nucleotides: TGTGCCAGCAGCCCCCCCACTGGCGGGAGGGGAGAGACCCAGTACTTC.

This clone appeared once. The V and J genes are TRBV19 and TRBJ2-7; D is undetermined. Looked up from germline, CDR1 is LNHDA and CDR2 is SQIVND (reference sequence). This CDR3 spans 14 amino acids. Trimming pared 2 bases from V and 0 bases from J, leaving 8 bases between. The CDR3 protein is CASSILRSSYEQYF. The CDR3 DNA reads TGTGCCAGTAGTATATTAAGGAGCTCCTACGAGCAGTACTTC.

This chain joins TRBV7-9 and TRBJ2-3, with D possibly being TRBD1 (5 bases). Trimming cost V 3 bases and J 0 bases, with 10 bases left between them. The germline V gene encodes CDR1 SEHNR and CDR2 FQNEAQ (reference sequence). This CDR3 comprises 15 residues. This CDR3 is CASSLDTPSTDTQYF. CDR3 coding DNA: TGTGCCAGCAGCTTGGACACCCCTAGCACAGATACGCAGTATTTT.

This rearrangement joins TRBV13 to TRBJ2-5, with unresolved D. Germline CDR1 PRHDT, CDR2 FYEKMQ (reference sequence). V was trimmed by 5 bases and J by 5 bases, leaving 12 bases between them. The CDR3 totals 13 residues. The CDR3 nucleotides read TGTGCCAGCAGCCCGCGGTTTCGGGAGACCCAGTACTTC. Translation: CASSPRFRETQYF.

CDR3 coding DNA: TGCAGCGTTGGGGGCGGACCGAACACTGAAGCTTTCTTT. This sequence encodes CSVGGGPNTEAFF. The rearrangement uses TRBV29-1 and TRBJ1-1, with D possibly TRBD1 on 5 matching bases. This CDR3 has 13 amino acids. Trimming left V 4 bases short and J 1 base short, with 10 bases between. Germline V gene sequence: CDR1 SQVTM, CDR2 ANQGSEA.